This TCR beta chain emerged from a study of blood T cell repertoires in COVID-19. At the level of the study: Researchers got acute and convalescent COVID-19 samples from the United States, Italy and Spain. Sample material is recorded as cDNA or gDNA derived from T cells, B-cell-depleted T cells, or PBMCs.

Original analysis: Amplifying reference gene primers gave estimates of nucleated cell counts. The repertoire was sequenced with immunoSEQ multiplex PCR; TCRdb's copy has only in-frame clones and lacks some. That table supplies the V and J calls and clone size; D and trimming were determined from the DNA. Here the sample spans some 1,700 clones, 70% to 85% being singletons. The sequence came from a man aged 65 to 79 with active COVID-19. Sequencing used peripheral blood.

CDR3 sequence reads: CSVRTGTGNTGELFF. The CDR3 coding sequence is TGCAGCGTGAGAACCGGGACAGGGAACACCGGGGAGCTGTTTTTT. The genes are TRBV29-1 and TRBJ2-2, with TRBD1 matching 8 bases. Germline V gene data show CDR1 as SQVTM and CDR2 as ANQGSEA. There are 15 residues in the CDR3. V lost 6 bases to trimming and J lost 1 base; unmatched junction nucleotides: 7.